This TCR beta chain is drawn from a study of technical replicates of blood from a handful of donors. This CDR3 has 19 residues. Trimming took off 3 bases at V and 0 bases at J, with 21 bases between the two ends. From germline, CDR1 is LGHNA and CDR2 YSLEER. Sequencing used immunoSEQ multiplex PCR; TCRdb keeps in-frame clones, though not all of them. Here the sample spans about 49,000 clones, roughly 90% being singletons. This clonotype was sampled from a human donor in good health. Some clones in this sample may be carry-over from other donors' samples. The sequenced material came from PBMCs. J is TRBJ1-5 and V is TRBV4-3; TRBD1 might be the D (5 bases). The CDR3 loop reads CASSQTYIEYRYSNQPQHF. The DNA of the CDR3 is TGCGCCAGCAGCCAGACCTACATAGAGTACAGGTATAGCAATCAGCCCCAGCATTTT.